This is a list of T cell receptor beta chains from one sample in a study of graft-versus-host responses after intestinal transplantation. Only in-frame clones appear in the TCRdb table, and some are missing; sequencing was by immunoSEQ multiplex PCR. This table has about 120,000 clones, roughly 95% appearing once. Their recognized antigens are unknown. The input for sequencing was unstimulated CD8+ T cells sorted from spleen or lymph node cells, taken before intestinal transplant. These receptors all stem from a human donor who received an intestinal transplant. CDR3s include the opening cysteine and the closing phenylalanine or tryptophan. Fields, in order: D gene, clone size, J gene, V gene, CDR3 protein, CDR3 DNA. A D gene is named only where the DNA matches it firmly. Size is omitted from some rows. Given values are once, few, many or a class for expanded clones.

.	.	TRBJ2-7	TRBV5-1	CASSLRAHYEQYF	TGCGCCAGCAGCTTGAGGGCCCACTACGAGCAGTACTTC
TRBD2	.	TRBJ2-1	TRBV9	CASSVTGRLYNEQFF	TGTGCCAGCAGCGTTACCGGGAGGCTATACAATGAGCAGTTCTTC
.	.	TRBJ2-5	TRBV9	CASSFSGAQETQYF	TGTGCCAGCAGCTTCAGCGGAGCGCAAGAGACCCAGTACTTC
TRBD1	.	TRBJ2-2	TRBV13	CASSSTGQGTGELFF	TGTGCCAGCAGCTCGACAGGGCAGGGCACCGGGGAGCTGTTTTTT
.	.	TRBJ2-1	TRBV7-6	CASSYRVRDGGDEQFF	TGTGCCAGCAGCTACCGGGTCCGGGACGGCGGGGATGAGCAGTTCTTC
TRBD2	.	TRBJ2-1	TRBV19	CASSPIHQAGAYNEQFF	TGTGCCAGTAGTCCCATACACCAAGCGGGAGCCTACAATGAGCAGTTCTTC
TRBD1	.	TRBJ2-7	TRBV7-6	CASSYTGTGGEQYF	TGTGCCAGCAGCTATACCGGGACAGGGGGCGAGCAGTACTTC
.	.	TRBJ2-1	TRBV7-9	CASSRQSTPYNERFF	TGTGCCAGCAGCCGACAGAGTACCCCCTACAATGAGCGGTTCTTC
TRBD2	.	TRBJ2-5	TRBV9	CASSAPEVASGRRETQYF	TGTGCCAGCAGCGCCCCTGAGGTGGCTAGCGGGAGGAGGGAGACCCAGTACTTC
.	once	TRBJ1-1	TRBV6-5	CATHPAAVNTEAFF	TGTGCCACCCATCCCGCAGCAGTGAACACTGAAGCTTTCTTT
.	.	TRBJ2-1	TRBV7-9	CASSLANNEQFF	TGTGCCAGCAGCTTAGCCAACAATGAGCAGTTCTTC
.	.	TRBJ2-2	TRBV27	CASSVDSGELFF	TGTGCCAGCAGTGTCGATTCGGGGGAGCTGTTTTTT
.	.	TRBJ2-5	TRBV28	CASSLLADTQYF	TGTGCCAGCAGTTTATTAGCAGATACCCAGTACTTC
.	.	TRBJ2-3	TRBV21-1	CASSKLVRAPSQADTQYF	TGTGCCAGCAGCAAGTTAGTCAGGGCCCCTAGTCAAGCAGATACGCAGTATTTT
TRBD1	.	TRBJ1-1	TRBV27	CASSLSAGGTEAFF	TGTGCCAGCAGTTTATCTGCAGGGGGAACTGAAGCTTTCTTT
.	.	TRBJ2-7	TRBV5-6	CASSRGTDRHEQYF	TGTGCCAGCAGCCGCGGGACAGATCGACACGAGCAGTACTTC
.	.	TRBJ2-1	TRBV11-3	CASSLGYEQFF	TGTGCCAGCAGCTTAGGTTATGAGCAGTTCTTC